This T cell receptor (beta chain) was profiled in a study of shared clonotypes between healthy human individuals. The donors, healthy adults who were HIV-negative, had experienced no recent acute infections or vaccinations. Method: immunoSEQ multiplex PCR; TCRdb's copy keeps in-frame clones and lacks some. The data hold millions of clones, with approximately 93% observed a single time. The CDR3 is 14 residues long. Per germline, CDR1 SGHRS and CDR2 YFSETQ. Trimming cost V 0 bases and J 12 bases, with 19 bases left between them. The sequenced material came from naive CD4+ T cells from PBMCs. Subset described: CD45RA+ positively selected. The TCR was taken from a man aged 18 to 30 in good health. Some clones in this sample may be carry-over from other donors' samples. The chain combines TRBV5-1 with TRBJ2-7; either TRBD1 or TRBD2 may fit D (5 bases each). CDR3 bases: TGCGCCAGCAGCTTGGCGGGGCAAAGGTCGATTCTGTACTTC. It encodes CASSLAGQRSILYF.